The 7 T cell receptor beta chains reported below all come from one sample, sequenced in a study of response to subunit inactivated influenza vaccine. In TCRdb, the RT-PCR reads were re-called with MiXCR into one record per CDR3 protein. The data contain about 540,000 distinct CDR3 sequences, around 21% of them singletons. The same data also went into a second study, on T cells expressing NK-cell markers. That report adds: Generation of TCR beta cDNA was performed by 5'RACE template switching incorporating UMIs.

Sample: CD4+ T cells sorted from PBMCs, taken about 12 days after vaccination. Receptors were obtained from a man in his fifties who received an inactivated influenza vaccine.

This clonotype occurred a few times. The chain carries TRBV11-2 and TRBJ2-2; 8 bases line up with TRBD1. From germline, CDR1 is SGHAT and CDR2 FQNNGV. This CDR3 is built from 15 residues. J lost 5 bases, V lost 3 bases, and 5 bases had no gene match. The CDR3 is CASSFAGTGTGELFF. The CDR3 DNA reads TGTGCCAGCAGCTTCGCCGGGACAGGTACCGGGGAGCTGTTTTTT.

This chain joins TRBV27 and TRBJ2-5, with 7 nucleotides matching TRBD1. CDR3 length: 14 amino acids. Trimming took 11 bases from V and 1 from J; bases not matched to a gene: 10. Germline CDR1 reads MNHEY; CDR2 reads SMNVEV (reference sequence). CDR3 coding DNA: TGTGCCGGAGGAAGACAGGGCTCCCAAGAGACCCAGTACTTC. Its translation: CAGGRQGSQETQYF.

This clonotype was observed a few times. The genes are TRBV7-8 and TRBJ1-2; TRBD1 matches at 8 bases. The CDR3 is 14 amino acids. Germline CDR1 is SGHVS and CDR2 is FQNEAQ. With 7 bases clipped from V and 3 bases from J, the junction kept 7 bases outside the gene matches. CDR3 sequence (DNA): TGTGCCAGCAATAGACAGGGGCTCGACTATGGCTACACCTTC. Translating gives CASNRQGLDYGYTF.

The chain recombines TRBV24-1 with TRBJ2-7; a possible D gene is TRBD2 (5 bases). CDR3 length: 20 residues. V was clipped by 0 bases and J by 3 bases, with 26 bases between them. Germline CDR1 is KGHDR and CDR2 is SFDVKD. Here the CDR3 DNA reads TGTGCCACCAGTGATTTGCTGTGGCCCCTCGTGAAGGCCGACTACTACGAGCAGTACTTC. It translates to CATSDLLWPLVKADYYEQYF.

The gene calls are TRBV6-5 and TRBJ1-1; TRBD1 is a possible D gene (5 bases). Deletions cut 2 bases from V and 0 bases from J, with 7 bases between. The CDR3 runs 14 residues. Germline loops: CDR1 MNHEY, CDR2 SVGAGI. In DNA form, the CDR3 reads TGTGCCAGCAGTTACGCCAGGGTGAACACTGAAGCTTTCTTT. It codes for CASSYARVNTEAFF.

This clonotype was seen only a few times. The chain recombines TRBV29-1 with TRBJ2-3; perhaps TRBD2 as D (5 bases). In germline, CDR1 is SQVTM, CDR2 ANQGSEA. The CDR3 loop spans 13 amino acids. V shed 3 bases and J shed 0 bases, with 7 bases lying between them. CDR3 loop: CSVETGSTDTQYF. The CDR3 region has the DNA TGCAGCGTTGAGACGGGGAGCACAGATACGCAGTATTTT.

The rearrangement links TRBV29-1 to TRBJ1-1; D uncertain. The CDR3 length is 12 residues. Trimming removed 4 bases at V and 0 bases at J, with 6 bases between. Germline CDR1 SQVTM, CDR2 ANQGSEA. CDR3 sequence reads: CSVVSVNTEAFF. CDR3 DNA: TGCAGCGTTGTCTCCGTGAACACTGAAGCTTTCTTT.